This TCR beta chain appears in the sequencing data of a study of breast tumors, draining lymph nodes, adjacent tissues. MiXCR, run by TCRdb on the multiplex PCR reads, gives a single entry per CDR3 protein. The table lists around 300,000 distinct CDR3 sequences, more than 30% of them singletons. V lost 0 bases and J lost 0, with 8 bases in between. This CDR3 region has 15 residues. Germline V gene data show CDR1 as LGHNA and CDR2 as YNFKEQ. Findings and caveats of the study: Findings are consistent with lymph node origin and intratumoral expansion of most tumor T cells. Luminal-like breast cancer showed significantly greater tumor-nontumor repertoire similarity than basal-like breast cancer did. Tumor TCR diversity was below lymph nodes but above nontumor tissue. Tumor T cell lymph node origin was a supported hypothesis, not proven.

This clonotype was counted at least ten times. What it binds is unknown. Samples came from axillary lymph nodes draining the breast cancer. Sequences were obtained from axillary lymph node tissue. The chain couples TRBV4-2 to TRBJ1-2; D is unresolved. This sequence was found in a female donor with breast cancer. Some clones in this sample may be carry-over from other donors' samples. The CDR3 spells CASSQDRVSNYGYTF. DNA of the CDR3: TGTGCCAGCAGCCAAGACCGCGTTTCTAACTATGGCTACACCTTC.